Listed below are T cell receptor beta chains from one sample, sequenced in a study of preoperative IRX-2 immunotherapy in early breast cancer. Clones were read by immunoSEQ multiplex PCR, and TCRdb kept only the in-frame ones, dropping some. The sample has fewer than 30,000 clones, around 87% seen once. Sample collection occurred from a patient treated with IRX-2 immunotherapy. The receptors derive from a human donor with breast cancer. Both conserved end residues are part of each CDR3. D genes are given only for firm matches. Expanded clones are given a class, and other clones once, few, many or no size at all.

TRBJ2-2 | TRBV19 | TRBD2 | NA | CASSRGLAGNTGELFF | TGTGCCAGTAGTAGGGGACTAGCGGGGAACACCGGGGAGCTGTTTTTT
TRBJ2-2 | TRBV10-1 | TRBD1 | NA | CASSEHDRGAGELFF | TGCGCCAGCAGTGAGCACGACAGGGGCGCCGGGGAGCTGTTTTTT
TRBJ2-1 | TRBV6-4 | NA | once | CASSPDRYNEQFF | TGTGCCAGCAGTCCCGACAGGTACAATGAGCAGTTCTTC
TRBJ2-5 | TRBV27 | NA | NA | CASSFDRWETQYF | TGTGCCAGCAGTTTTGACAGGTGGGAGACCCAGTACTTC
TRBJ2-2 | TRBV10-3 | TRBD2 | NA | CAIRDSGVANTGELFF | TGTGCCATCAGGGATAGCGGGGTCGCGAACACCGGGGAGCTGTTTTTT
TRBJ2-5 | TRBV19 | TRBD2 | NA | CASSLPPGLAGGPPPETQYF | TGTGCCAGTAGTCTCCCACCGGGACTAGCGGGGGGGCCGCCCCCCGAGACCCAGTACTTC
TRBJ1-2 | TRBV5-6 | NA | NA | CASSFLGEPGYTF | TGTGCCAGCAGCTTTCTGGGGGAGCCCGGCTACACCTTC
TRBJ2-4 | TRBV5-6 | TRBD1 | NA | CASSRGQNIQYF | TGTGCCAGCAGCCGGGGACAGAACATTCAGTACTTC
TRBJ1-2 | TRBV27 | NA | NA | CASSRRQVVGGYTF | TGTGCCAGCAGTCGTCGACAGGTAGTAGGTGGCTACACCTTC
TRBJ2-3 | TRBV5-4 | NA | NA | CASSLDPKRDTQYF | TGTGCCAGCAGCTTGGACCCCAAACGAGATACGCAGTATTTT
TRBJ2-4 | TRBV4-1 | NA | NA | CASSPGLHIQYF | TGCGCCAGCAGCCCGGGACTTCACATTCAGTACTTC
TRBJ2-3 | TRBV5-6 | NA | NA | CASSRTEAYTQYF | TGTGCCAGCAGCCGGACGGAGGCCTATACGCAGTATTTT
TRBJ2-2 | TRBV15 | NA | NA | CATSSLNTGELFF | TGTGCCACCAGCAGCCTCAACACCGGGGAGCTGTTTTTT
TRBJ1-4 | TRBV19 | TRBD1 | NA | CASSMPGQGQEKLFF | TGTGCCAGTAGTATGCCGGGACAGGGGCAGGAAAAACTGTTTTTT
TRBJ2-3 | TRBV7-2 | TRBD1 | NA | CASSLMGQGSDTQYF | TGTGCCAGCAGCTTAATGGGACAGGGATCAGATACGCAGTATTTT
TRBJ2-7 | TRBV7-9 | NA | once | CASSRPGTATYEQYF | TGTGCCAGCAGCCGTCCCGGGACGGCCACCTACGAGCAGTACTTC
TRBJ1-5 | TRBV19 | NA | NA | CASRTADQPQHF | TGTGCCAGCCGGACAGCAGATCAGCCCCAGCATTTT
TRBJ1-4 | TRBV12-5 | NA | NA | CASADRFNEKLFF | TGTGCTAGTGCCGACAGGTTTAATGAAAAACTGTTTTTT
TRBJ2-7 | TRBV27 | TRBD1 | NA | CASSLLPGTGGFEQYF | TGTGCCAGCAGTTTACTCCCCGGGACAGGGGGCTTTGAGCAGTACTTC
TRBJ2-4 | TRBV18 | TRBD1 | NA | CASSPPQGAENIQYF | TGTGCCAGCTCACCACCTCAGGGGGCCGAAAACATTCAGTACTTC
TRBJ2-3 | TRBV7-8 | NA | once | CASSPREGRGPDTQYF | TGTGCCAGCAGCCCAAGGGAGGGGAGGGGGCCAGATACGCAGTATTTT
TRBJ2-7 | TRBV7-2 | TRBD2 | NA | CASSLEGRVVYEQYF | TGTGCCAGCAGCTTAGAGGGGAGGGTCGTTTACGAGCAGTACTTC
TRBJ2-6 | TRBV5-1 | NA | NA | CASEGDGANVLTF | TGCGCCAGCGAAGGGGACGGGGCCAACGTCCTGACTTTC
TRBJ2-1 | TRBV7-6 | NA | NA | CASSLSGGEHNEQFF | TGTGCCAGCAGCTTAAGCGGCGGGGAGCACAATGAGCAGTTCTTC
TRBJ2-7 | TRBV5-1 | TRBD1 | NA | CASRAGTVSYEQYF | TGCGCCAGCAGAGCCGGGACAGTCTCCTACGAGCAGTACTTC
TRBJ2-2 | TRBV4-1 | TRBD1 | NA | CASSRTGEFTGELFF | TGCGCCAGCAGCCGGACAGGGGAGTTCACCGGGGAGCTGTTTTTT
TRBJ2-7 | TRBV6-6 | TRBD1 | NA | CASSRTGSYEQYF | TGTGCCAGCAGCCGGACAGGGTCCTACGAGCAGTACTTC
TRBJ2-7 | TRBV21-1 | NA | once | CASSLRGSRQGARGSSYEQYF | TGTGCCAGCAGCCTACGAGGTTCTAGGCAGGGGGCCCGCGGATCCTCCTACGAGCAGTACTTC